This T cell receptor beta chain was identified during a study of a mutant IDH1 vaccine in newly diagnosed glioma. Regarding time point: baseline, week 1 (first vaccination visit). Documented treatment: pre-vaccination baseline after standard-of-care therapy. The CDR3 is made up of 14 amino acids. The germline V gene has CDR1 SNHLY and CDR2 FYNNEI. V was clipped by 4 bases and J by 7 bases, with 16 bases between them. Only in-frame clones appear in the TCRdb table, and some are missing; sequencing was by immunoSEQ multiplex PCR. The sample has about 92,000 clones, 83% seen once; the top ten hold approximately 7%.

This chain joins TRBV2 and TRBJ2-5; perhaps TRBD2 as D (6 bases). The TCR originated in a woman between 50 and 59 years old with glioma. The specimen comprised PBMCs, sampled from a glioma patient treated with radiotherapy, temozolomide or both. This chain's CDR3 is CASSAGLPKGTQYF. The CDR3 nucleotides read TGTGCCAGCAGTGCGGGACTTCCCAAAGGGACCCAGTACTTC.